This TCR beta chain was recovered during a study of T cell changes during pregnancy in multiple sclerosis. Profiled with immunoSEQ multiplex PCR; TCRdb holds only in-frame clones, not every one. The profile shows around 47,000 clones, 90% to 95% of them singletons. Per germline, CDR1 MNHEY and CDR2 SMNVEV (reference sequence). The CDR3 extends over 16 amino acids. V was trimmed by 6 bases and J by 2 bases, leaving 19 bases between them. This clone is categorized as large. Sequenced here: CD8+ T cells from peripheral blood mononuclear cells, sampled in the first trimester of pregnancy. This receptor was identified in a female donor with multiple sclerosis, enrolled in a pregnancy study. The chain employs TRBV27 and TRBJ1-2, with a tentative D call TRBD1 (6 bases). CDR3 nucleotides: TGTGCCAGCAGCTACAGGTTCCTCAGGGGAAACTATGGCTACACCTTC. Translated: CASSYRFLRGNYGYTF.